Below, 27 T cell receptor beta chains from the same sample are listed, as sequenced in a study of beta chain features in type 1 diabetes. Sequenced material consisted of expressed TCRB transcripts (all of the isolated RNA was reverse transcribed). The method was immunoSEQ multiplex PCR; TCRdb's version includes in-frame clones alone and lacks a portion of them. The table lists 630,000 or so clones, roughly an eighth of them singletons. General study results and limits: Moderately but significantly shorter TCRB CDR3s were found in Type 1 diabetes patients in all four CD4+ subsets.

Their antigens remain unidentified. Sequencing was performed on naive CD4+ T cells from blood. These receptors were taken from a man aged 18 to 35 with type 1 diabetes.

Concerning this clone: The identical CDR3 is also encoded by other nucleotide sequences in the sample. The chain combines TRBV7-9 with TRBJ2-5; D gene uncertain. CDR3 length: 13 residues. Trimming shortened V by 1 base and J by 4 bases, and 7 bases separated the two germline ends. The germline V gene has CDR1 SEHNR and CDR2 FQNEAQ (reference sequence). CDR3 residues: CASSLGRGETQYF. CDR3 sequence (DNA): TGTGCCAGCAGCTTAGGTCGAGGAGAGACCCAGTACTTC. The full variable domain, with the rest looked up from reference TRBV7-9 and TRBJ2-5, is DTGVSQNPRHKITKRGQNVTFRCDPISEHNRLYWYRQTLGQGPEFLTYFQNEAQLEKSRLLSDRFSAERPKGSFSTLEIQRTEQGDSAMYLCASSLGRGETQYFGPGTRLLVL.

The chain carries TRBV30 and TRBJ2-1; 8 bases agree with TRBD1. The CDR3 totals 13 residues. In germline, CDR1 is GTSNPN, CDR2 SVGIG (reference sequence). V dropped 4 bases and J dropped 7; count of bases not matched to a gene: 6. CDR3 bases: TGTGCCTGGAAGGTGCAGGGGGCTAATGAGCAGTTCTTC. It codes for CAWKVQGANEQFF.

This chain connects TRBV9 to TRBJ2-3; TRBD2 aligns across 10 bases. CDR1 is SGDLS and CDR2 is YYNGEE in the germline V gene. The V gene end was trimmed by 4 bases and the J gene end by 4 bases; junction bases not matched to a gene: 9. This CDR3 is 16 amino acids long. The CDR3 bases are TGTGCCAGCAGCCTTTTAGCGGGGGGTGTTGCAGATACGCAGTATTTT. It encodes CASSLLAGGVADTQYF.

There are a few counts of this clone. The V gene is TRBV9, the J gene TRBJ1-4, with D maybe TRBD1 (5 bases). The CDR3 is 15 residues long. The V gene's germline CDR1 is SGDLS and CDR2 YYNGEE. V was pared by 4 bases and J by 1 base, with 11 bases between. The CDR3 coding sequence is TGTGCCAGCAGCCTGGGGACCGTAACTAATGAAAAACTGTTTTTT. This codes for CASSLGTVTNEKLFF.

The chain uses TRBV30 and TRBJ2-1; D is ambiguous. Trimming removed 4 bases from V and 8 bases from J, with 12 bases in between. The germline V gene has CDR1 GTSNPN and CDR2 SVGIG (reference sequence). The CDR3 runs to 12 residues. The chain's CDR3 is CAWKLDSHEQFF. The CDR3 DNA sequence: TGTGCCTGGAAGCTAGACTCCCATGAGCAGTTCTTC.

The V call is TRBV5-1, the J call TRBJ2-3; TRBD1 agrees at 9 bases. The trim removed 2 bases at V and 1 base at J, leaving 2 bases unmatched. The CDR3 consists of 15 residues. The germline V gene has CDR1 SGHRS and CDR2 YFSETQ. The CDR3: CASSFYRGRTDTQYF. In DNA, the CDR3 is TGCGCCAGCAGCTTCTACAGGGGGCGCACAGATACGCAGTATTTT.

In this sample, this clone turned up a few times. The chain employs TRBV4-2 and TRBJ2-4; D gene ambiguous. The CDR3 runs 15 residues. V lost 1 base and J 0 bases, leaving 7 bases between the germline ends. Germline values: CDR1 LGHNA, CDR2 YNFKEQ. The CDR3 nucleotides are TGTGCCAGCAGCCAAGGAAACGTAGCCAAAAACATTCAGTACTTC. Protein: CASSQGNVAKNIQYF.

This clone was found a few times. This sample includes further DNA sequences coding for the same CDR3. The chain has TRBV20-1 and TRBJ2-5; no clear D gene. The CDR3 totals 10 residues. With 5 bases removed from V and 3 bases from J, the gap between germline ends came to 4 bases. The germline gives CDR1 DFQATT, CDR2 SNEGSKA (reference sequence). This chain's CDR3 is CSAREETQYF. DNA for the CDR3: TGCAGTGCTCGCGAAGAGACCCAGTACTTC.

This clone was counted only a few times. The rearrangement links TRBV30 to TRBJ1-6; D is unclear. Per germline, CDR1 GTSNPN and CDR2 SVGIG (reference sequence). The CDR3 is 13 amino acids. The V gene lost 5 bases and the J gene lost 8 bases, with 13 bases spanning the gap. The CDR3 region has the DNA TGTGCCTGGCACTCAGCCCGGGATTCACCCCTCCACTTT. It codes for CAWHSARDSPLHF.

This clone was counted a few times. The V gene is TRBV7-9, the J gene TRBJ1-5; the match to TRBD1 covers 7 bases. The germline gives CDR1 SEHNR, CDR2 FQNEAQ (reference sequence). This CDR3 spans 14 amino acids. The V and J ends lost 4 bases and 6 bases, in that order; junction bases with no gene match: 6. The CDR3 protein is CASSSTGVAQPQHF. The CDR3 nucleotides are TGTGCCAGCAGCTCCACAGGGGTGGCTCAGCCCCAGCATTTT. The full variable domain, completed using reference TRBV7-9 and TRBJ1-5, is DTGVSQNPRHKITKRGQNVTFRCDPISEHNRLYWYRQTLGQGPEFLTYFQNEAQLEKSRLLSDRFSAERPKGSFSTLEIQRTEQGDSAMYLCASSSTGVAQPQHFGDGTRLSIL.

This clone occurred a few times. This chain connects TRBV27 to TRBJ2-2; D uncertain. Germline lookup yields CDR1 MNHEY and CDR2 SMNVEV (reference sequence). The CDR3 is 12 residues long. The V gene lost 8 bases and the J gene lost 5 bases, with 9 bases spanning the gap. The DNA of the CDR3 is TGTGCCAGCCCCCTGCGAACCGGGGAGCTGTTTTTT. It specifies CASPLRTGELFF.

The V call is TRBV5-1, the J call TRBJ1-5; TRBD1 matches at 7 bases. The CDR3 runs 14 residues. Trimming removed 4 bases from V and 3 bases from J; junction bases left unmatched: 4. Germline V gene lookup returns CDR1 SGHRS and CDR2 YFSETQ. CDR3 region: CASSPGQDNQPQHF. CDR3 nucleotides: TGCGCCAGCAGCCCTGGACAGGACAATCAGCCCCAGCATTTT.

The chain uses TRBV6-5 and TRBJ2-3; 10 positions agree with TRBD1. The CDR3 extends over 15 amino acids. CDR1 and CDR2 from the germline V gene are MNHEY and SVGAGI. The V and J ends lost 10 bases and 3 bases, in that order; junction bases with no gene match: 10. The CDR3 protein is CAIPAGTGATDTQYF. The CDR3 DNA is TGTGCCATCCCCGCCGGGACAGGGGCAACAGATACGCAGTATTTT.

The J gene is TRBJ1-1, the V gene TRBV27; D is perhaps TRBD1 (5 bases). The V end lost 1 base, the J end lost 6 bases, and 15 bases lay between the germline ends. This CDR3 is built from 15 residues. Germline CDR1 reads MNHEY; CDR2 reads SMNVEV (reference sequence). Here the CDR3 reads CASSLWKDGTSEAFF. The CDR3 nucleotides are TGTGCCAGCAGTTTATGGAAGGACGGGACTTCTGAAGCTTTCTTT.

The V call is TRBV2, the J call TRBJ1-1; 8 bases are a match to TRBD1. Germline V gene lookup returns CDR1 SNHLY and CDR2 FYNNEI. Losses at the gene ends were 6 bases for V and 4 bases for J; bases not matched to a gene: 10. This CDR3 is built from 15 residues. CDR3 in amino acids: CASRDRVGAGTEAFF. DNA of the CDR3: TGTGCCAGCAGGGACAGGGTCGGAGCGGGCACTGAAGCTTTCTTT.

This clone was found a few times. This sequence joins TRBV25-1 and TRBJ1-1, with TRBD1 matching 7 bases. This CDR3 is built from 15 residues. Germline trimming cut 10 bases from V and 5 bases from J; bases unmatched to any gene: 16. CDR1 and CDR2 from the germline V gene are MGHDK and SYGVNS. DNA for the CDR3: TGTGCCACAAATAAGGGGGCTCTACGGACTACTGAAGCTTTCTTT. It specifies CATNKGALRTTEAFF.

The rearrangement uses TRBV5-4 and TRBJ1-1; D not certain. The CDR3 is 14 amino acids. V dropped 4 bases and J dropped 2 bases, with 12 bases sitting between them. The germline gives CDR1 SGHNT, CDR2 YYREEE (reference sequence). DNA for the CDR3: TGTGCCAGCAGCCACCGGACGGAAAACACTGAAGCTTTCTTT. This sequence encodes CASSHRTENTEAFF. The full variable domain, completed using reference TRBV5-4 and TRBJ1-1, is ETGVTQSPTHLIKTRGQQVTLRCSSQSGHNTVSWYQQALGQGPQFIFQYYREEENGRGNFPPRFSGLQFPNYSSELNVNALELDDSALYLCASSHRTENTEAFFGQGTRLTVV.

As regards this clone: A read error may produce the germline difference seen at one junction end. The CDR3 nucleotides read TGTGCTAGCAGCTTAGGTCCGGGGTTGGAAGAGACCCAGTACTTC. Protein sequence: CASSLGPGLEETQYF. The chain employs TRBV7-7 and TRBJ2-5; D may be TRBD2 (5 bases). Germline CDR1 SSHAT, CDR2 FNYEAQ (reference sequence). The CDR3 extends over 15 amino acids.

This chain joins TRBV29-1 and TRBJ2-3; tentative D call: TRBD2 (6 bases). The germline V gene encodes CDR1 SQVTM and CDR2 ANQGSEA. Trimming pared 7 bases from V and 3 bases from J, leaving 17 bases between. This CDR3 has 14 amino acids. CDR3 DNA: TGCAGCGGGAAGCCGGGGAGGTTGACAGATACGCAGTATTTT. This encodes CSGKPGRLTDTQYF.

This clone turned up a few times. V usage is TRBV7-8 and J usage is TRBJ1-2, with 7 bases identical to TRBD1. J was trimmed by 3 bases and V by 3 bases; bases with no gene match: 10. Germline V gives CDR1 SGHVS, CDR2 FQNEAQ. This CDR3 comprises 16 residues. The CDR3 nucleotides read TGTGCCAGCAGCTTTACTCCAGGGGGTGGGGACTATGGCTACACCTTC. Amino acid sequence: CASSFTPGGGDYGYTF. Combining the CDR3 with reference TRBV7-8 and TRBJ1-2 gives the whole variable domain GAGVSQSPRYKVAKRGQDVALRCDPISGHVSLFWYQQALGQGPEFLTYFQNEAQLDKSGLPSDRFFAERPEGSVSTLKIQRTQQEDSAVYLCASSFTPGGGDYGYTFGSGTRLTVV.

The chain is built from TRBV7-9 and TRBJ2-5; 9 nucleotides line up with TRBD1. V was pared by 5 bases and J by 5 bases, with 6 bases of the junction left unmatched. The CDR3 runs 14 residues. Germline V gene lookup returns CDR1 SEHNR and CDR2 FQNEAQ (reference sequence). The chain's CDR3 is CASSQGQGWETQYF. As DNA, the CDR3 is TGTGCCAGCAGCCAGGGACAGGGCTGGGAGACCCAGTACTTC.

For the CDR3, the DNA is TGCGCCAGCAGCTTGGGGTTCGGGGAGCAGTACTTC. It codes for CASSLGFGEQYF. The rearrangement uses TRBV5-1 and TRBJ2-7; D unresolved. The CDR3 length is 12 residues. Trimming removed 0 bases at V and 7 bases at J, with 8 bases between. Looked up from germline, CDR1 is SGHRS and CDR2 is YFSETQ.

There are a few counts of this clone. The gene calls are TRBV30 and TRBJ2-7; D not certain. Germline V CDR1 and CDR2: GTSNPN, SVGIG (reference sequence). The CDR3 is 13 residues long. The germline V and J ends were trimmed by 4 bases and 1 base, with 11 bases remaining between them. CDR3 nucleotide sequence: TGTGCCTGGAATCTCTGGGGTTCCTACGAGCAGTACTTC. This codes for CAWNLWGSYEQYF.

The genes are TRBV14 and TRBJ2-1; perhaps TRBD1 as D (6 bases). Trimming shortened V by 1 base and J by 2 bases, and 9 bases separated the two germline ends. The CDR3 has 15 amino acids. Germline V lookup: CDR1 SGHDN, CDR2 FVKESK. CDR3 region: CASSQVGQPYNEQFF. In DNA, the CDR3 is TGTGCCAGCAGCCAAGTTGGACAGCCCTACAATGAGCAGTTCTTC. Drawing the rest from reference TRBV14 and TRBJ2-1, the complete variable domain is EAGVTQFPSHSVIEKGQTVTLRCDPISGHDNLYWYRRVMGKEIKFLLHFVKESKQDESGMPNNRFLAERTGGTYSTLKVQPAELEDSGVYFCASSQVGQPYNEQFFGPGTRLTVL.

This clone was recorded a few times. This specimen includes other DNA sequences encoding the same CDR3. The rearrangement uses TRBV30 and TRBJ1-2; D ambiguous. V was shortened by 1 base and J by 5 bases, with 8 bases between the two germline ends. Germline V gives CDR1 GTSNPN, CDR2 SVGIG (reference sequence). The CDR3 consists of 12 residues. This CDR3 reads CAWSGGFYGYTF. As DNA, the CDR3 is TGTGCCTGGAGTGGCGGATTTTATGGCTACACCTTC.

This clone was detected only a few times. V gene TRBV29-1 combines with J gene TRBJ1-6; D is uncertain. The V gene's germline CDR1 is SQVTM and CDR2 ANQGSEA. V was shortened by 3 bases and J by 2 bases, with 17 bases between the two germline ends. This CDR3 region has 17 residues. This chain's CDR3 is CSVEESYTAPYNSPLHF. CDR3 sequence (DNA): TGCAGCGTTGAGGAATCATACACGGCCCCCTATAATTCACCCCTCCACTTT.

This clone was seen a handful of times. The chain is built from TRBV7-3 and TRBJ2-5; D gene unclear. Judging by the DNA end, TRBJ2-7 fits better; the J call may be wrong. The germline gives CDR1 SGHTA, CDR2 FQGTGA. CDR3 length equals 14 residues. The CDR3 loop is CASSLIGSSYEQYF. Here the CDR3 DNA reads TGTGCCAGCAGCTTAATAGGCTCCTCCTACGAGCAGTACTTC.